This TCR beta chain was recorded in a study of T cell clonality in common variable immunodeficiency. Study-wide findings and caveats: Common variable immunodeficiency TCR beta sequences reportedly had fewer deletions and N-nucleotide insertions. Patient heterogeneity in the CVID cohort limited correlations between repertoire features and clinical complications. Compared with healthy controls, CVID subjects showed increased TCRbeta clonality, mostly in about a third.

Sequencing input was equivalent genomic DNA from CVID and controls. Profiling relied on immunoSEQ multiplex PCR, and the TCRdb table lists in-frame clones only, not all of them. The sample yields roughly 51,000 clones, without any singletons. This clone was detected ten times or more. Its antigen is not identified. Sequencing input: peripheral blood mononuclear cells. This receptor was obtained from a person between 18 and 69 years old in good health.

Partial CDR3 DNA: TGCGCCAGCAGTAGAGGTCGGAGCGGGAGGGCCCCAGATACG. This sequence encodes CASSRGRSGRAPDT. The full-length CDR3 reads as CASSRGRSGRAPDTQYF. This sequence joins TRBV4-1 and TRBJ2-3, with 10 bases aligning to TRBD2. The CDR3 is cut off 3 residues early in the read; its end comes from the germline J gene. The CDR3 consists of 17 residues. V gave up 6 bases and J gave up 4 bases; unmatched junction bases: 13. Germline V gene sequence: CDR1 MGHRA, CDR2 YSYEKL.